These 30 T cell receptor beta chains were sequenced from one sample in a study of blood T cells in healthy people across ages (dated by TCRdb to about 2015). The library came from 5' RACE. Instrument on record: Illumina HiSeq 2500. A second PCR of about 6 to 12 cycles was performed with a sample-barcoded 5' primer and a J-beta primer mix. The raw public data were reprocessed by TCRdb itself: fastp quality trimming at Q25, MiXCR clonotype calling, in-frame beta chains only. Identical CDR3 protein sequences are pooled into one entry, listed with their most common genes and DNA. The sample profile shows hundreds of thousands of distinct CDR3 sequences; under 30% of them were found once. The ten biggest clones cover 15% to 20% of the sample. The sequencing sample was made of blood. These receptors were taken from a woman of 80 years or more in good health.

The chain is built from TRBV20-1 and TRBJ2-1; perhaps D is TRBD1 or TRBD2 (7 bases each). TRBJ2-7 explains the end of the DNA better; the J call may be wrong. CDR3 length: 15 residues. CDR1 is DFQATT, CDR2 SNEGSKA, per germline (reference sequence). The DNA for the CDR3 is TGCAGTGCTAGAGATGGCAGGGGGGACTACAATGAGCAGTACTTC. Its protein is CSARDGRGDYNEQYF.

The genes are TRBV5-6 and TRBJ1-1; D remains unclear. Germline V gene lookup returns CDR1 SGHDT and CDR2 YYEEEE. Trimming took off 3 bases at V and 5 bases at J, with 17 bases between the two ends. This CDR3 is built from 15 residues. Here the CDR3 DNA reads TGTGCCAGCAGCTCAAACCGCGCAGAGAGAACTGAAGCTTTCTTT. Translating it yields CASSSNRAERTEAFF.

The rearrangement uses TRBV14 and TRBJ1-2, with D possibly TRBD1 on 6 matching bases. Trimming removed 6 bases from V and 1 base from J, with 24 bases in between. The CDR3 totals 18 residues. Germline V CDR1 and CDR2: SGHDN, FVKESK. The CDR3 is CASSHAQADSPFNYGYTF. In DNA, the CDR3 is TGTGCCAGCAGTCACGCTCAGGCGGACAGTCCATTTAACTATGGCTACACCTTC. The full variable domain, with the rest looked up from reference TRBV14 and TRBJ1-2, is EAGVTQFPSHSVIEKGQTVTLRCDPISGHDNLYWYRRVMGKEIKFLLHFVKESKQDESGMPNNRFLAERTGGTYSTLKVQPAELEDSGVYFCASSHAQADSPFNYGYTFGSGTRLTVV.

This clonotype was detected once. The V gene is TRBV5-1, the J gene TRBJ2-6, with D possibly being TRBD1 (5 bases). Germline V lookup: CDR1 SGHRS, CDR2 YFSETQ. The V gene lost 1 base and the J gene lost 0 bases, with 11 bases spanning the gap. CDR3 length: 17 residues. The CDR3 DNA reads as TGCGCCAGCAGCTTGAAGGGGATGATCTCTGGGGCCAACGTCCTGACTTTC. This encodes CASSLKGMISGANVLTF.

This clonotype showed up just a few times. The chain combines TRBV12-3 or TRBV12-4 with TRBJ2-3, with 9 bases that match TRBD2. Trimming removed 4 bases from V and 2 bases from J; junction bases left unmatched: 4. There are 15 residues in the CDR3. The CDR3, as DNA: TGTGCCAGCAGTTCTAGCGGGGTGTTCACAGATACGCAGTATTTT. It specifies CASSSSGVFTDTQYF.

The chain carries TRBV5-1 and TRBJ2-5, with D unclear. Germline-derived CDR1 and CDR2 are SGHRS and YFSETQ. The CDR3 sequence is 13 residues long. Trimming cost V 0 bases and J 5 bases, with 8 bases left between them. The CDR3 nucleotides read TGCGCCAGCAGCTTGGCCAGCAAGGAGACCCAGTACTTC. It specifies CASSLASKETQYF. Full variable domain (rest looked up from reference TRBV5-1 and TRBJ2-5): KAGVTQTPRYLIKTRGQQVTLSCSPISGHRSVSWYQQTPGQGLQFLFEYFSETQRNKGNFPGRFSGRQFSNSRSEMNVSTLELGDSALYLCASSLASKETQYFGPGTRLLVL.

This clonotype was counted ten times or more. The chain uses TRBV6-5 and TRBJ2-7, with D possibly matching TRBD1 (6 bases). The germline V gene has CDR1 MNHEY and CDR2 SVGAGI. V lost 3 bases, J lost 0 bases, and 12 bases lay in between. This CDR3 spans 15 amino acids. The CDR3 DNA reads TGTGCCAGCAGTTATAAGGGGGAGATCTCCTACGAGCAGTACTTC. Protein product: CASSYKGEISYEQYF.

This clonotype has at least ten counts. The V gene is TRBV6-2 or TRBV6-3, the J gene TRBJ1-2, with D hard to call. The CDR3 length is 13 residues. Germline loops: CDR1 MNHEY, CDR2 SVGEGT. V was clipped by 5 bases and J by 5 bases, with 12 bases between them. CDR3 protein: CASSTAAGYGYTF. CDR3 coding DNA: TGTGCCAGCAGTACCGCCGCGGGATATGGCTACACCTTC.

This clonotype was counted only a few times. V and J are TRBV27 and TRBJ2-2; TRBD2 matches at 11 bases. Losses at the gene ends were 1 base for V and 3 bases for J; bases not matched to a gene: 7. The CDR3 consists of 18 residues. The germline gives CDR1 MNHEY, CDR2 SMNVEV (reference sequence). The CDR3, as DNA: TGTGCCAGCAGTTTATTAGGTAGCGGGGGGGCCCACACCGGGGAGCTGTTTTTT. It yields the protein CASSLLGSGGAHTGELFF.

The J gene is TRBJ2-5, the V gene TRBV24-1, with 10 bases aligning to TRBD1. The germline CDR1 and CDR2 sequences are KGHDR and SFDVKD. This CDR3 spans 15 amino acids. Unmatched junction bases numbered 4, after V lost 2 bases and J lost 5 bases. The CDR3 protein is CATSDWDRGQETQYF. The CDR3 DNA is TGTGCCACCAGTGATTGGGACAGGGGCCAGGAGACCCAGTACTTC.

The rearrangement uses TRBV29-1 and TRBJ2-7; 11 nucleotides agree with TRBD1. J was trimmed by 0 bases and V by 6 bases; bases with no gene match: 7. CDR3 length equals 15 residues. Germline V gene data show CDR1 as SQVTM and CDR2 as ANQGSEA. The CDR3 sequence is CSVTYGTGGSYEQYF. Written as DNA, the CDR3 is TGCAGCGTAACCTACGGGACAGGGGGCTCCTACGAGCAGTACTTC.

In this sample, this clonotype turned up many times. The chain has TRBV11-2 and TRBJ2-7; tentative D call: TRBD1 (6 bases). The CDR3 has 11 amino acids. Trimming shortened V by 4 bases and J by 9 bases, and 10 bases separated the two germline ends. Germline values: CDR1 SGHAT, CDR2 FQNNGV. The CDR3 coding sequence is TGTGCCAGCAGCTCACAGGGAGTGCAGTACTTC. It specifies CASSSQGVQYF.

The chain links TRBV7-2 to TRBJ2-7; D uncertain. V dropped 1 base and J dropped 5 bases, with 12 bases sitting between them. Germline-derived CDR1 and CDR2 are SGHTA and FQGNSA. CDR3 length equals 14 residues. The CDR3 loop reads CASSLVAGPHEQYF. The CDR3 region has the DNA TGTGCCAGCAGCTTAGTGGCAGGCCCCCACGAGCAGTACTTC.

This clonotype was observed a handful of times. CDR3 protein: CASSVGQGSRGYTF. DNA for the CDR3: TGTGCCAGCAGTGTTGGACAGGGGTCTAGGGGCTACACCTTC. The genes are TRBV6-1 and TRBJ1-2; 9 positions match TRBD1. The CDR3 length is 14 residues. V was clipped by 4 bases and J by 8 bases; unmatched bases: 8. Germline CDR1 and CDR2: MNHNS and SASEGT.

This clonotype showed up many times. V is TRBV12-3 or TRBV12-4 and J is TRBJ1-1, with D possibly TRBD1 on 6 matching bases. The CDR3 is 14 amino acids. The V gene lost 8 bases and the J gene lost 5 bases, with 18 bases spanning the gap. CDR3 protein: CASRMEGVETEAFF. DNA of the CDR3: TGTGCCAGCCGGATGGAGGGGGTTGAGACTGAAGCTTTCTTT.

In its sample, this clonotype was seen many times. The gene calls are TRBV29-1 and TRBJ1-2; D gene uncertain. Looked up from germline, CDR1 is SQVTM and CDR2 is ANQGSEA. CDR3 length: 12 amino acids. V was trimmed by 3 bases and J by 4 bases, leaving 9 bases between them. In nucleotides, the CDR3 is TGCAGCGTTGATGTCAGCACCTATGGCTACACCTTC. This sequence encodes CSVDVSTYGYTF.

The chain is built from TRBV2 and TRBJ2-7; weak D call: TRBD2 (5 bases). Germline assignment: CDR1 SNHLY and CDR2 FYNNEI. V lost 2 bases, J lost 3 bases, and 11 bases lay in between. CDR3 length equals 14 residues. The CDR3 nucleotides are TGTGCCAGCAGTGAACAAGCGGCAGTCTACGAGCAGTACTTC. Encoded protein: CASSEQAAVYEQYF.

This clonotype was seen at least ten times. V and J are TRBV15 and TRBJ2-5; 13 bases align to TRBD2. The ends lost 5 bases at V and 2 bases at J; junction bases unmatched: 11. The CDR3 is 18 residues long. Germline-derived CDR1 and CDR2 are LNHNV and YYDKDF (reference sequence). The CDR3 here is CATSSLGTSGVNQETQYF. In DNA form, the CDR3 reads TGTGCCACCAGCTCCCTCGGGACTAGCGGGGTCAATCAAGAGACCCAGTACTTC.

This clonotype was counted many times. The chain joins TRBV20-1 to TRBJ2-7, with D perhaps matching TRBD1 (6 bases). CDR3 length equals 16 residues. Looked up from germline, CDR1 is DFQATT and CDR2 is SNEGSKA (reference sequence). The V end was cut by 0 bases, the J end by 6 bases, with 21 bases between. The DNA for the CDR3 is TGCAGTGCTAGAGATGTCAGGGGTGTGGAGAAACGCGAGCAGTACTTC. This translates into CSARDVRGVEKREQYF.

As concerns this clonotype: An end of the junction differs from the germline gene, which may be a read error. The J gene is TRBJ2-2, the V gene TRBV15, with a tentative D call TRBD2 (6 bases). CDR3 length: 18 amino acids. The germline CDR1 and CDR2 sequences are LNHNV and YYDKDF (reference sequence). CDR3 residues: CTTSRDVFFGGRTGELFF. The CDR3 nucleotides are TGTACCACCAGCAGAGATGTCTTCTTCGGGGGTAGGACCGGGGAGCTGTTTTTT.

This clonotype was counted at least ten times. J is TRBJ2-3 and V is TRBV20-1, with D possibly TRBD2 on 6 matching bases. The V gene's germline CDR1 is DFQATT and CDR2 SNEGSKA (reference sequence). This CDR3 spans 13 amino acids. Trimming left V 3 bases short and J 2 bases short, with 9 bases between. CDR3 DNA: TGCAGTGCTAGCGGGGGTTACACAGATACGCAGTATTTT. It specifies CSASGGYTDTQYF.

The V call is TRBV6-2 or TRBV6-3, the J call TRBJ1-6, with TRBD1 identical over 12 bases. Germline V gene sequence: CDR1 MNHEY, CDR2 SVGEGT. The CDR3 loop spans 18 amino acids. With V trimmed by 4 bases and J by 7 bases, 11 bases remained unmatched. The CDR3: CASSFLTGTGGGNSPLHF. The CDR3 DNA sequence: TGTGCCAGCAGTTTTCTTACCGGGACAGGGGGCGGCAATTCACCCCTCCACTTT.

Comment on this clonotype: A much more abundant neighbour one base away suggests this may be a read error. This chain joins TRBV10-3 and TRBJ1-1; D is ambiguous. Deletions cut 4 bases from V and 1 base from J, with 7 bases between. The CDR3 runs 13 residues. Per germline, CDR1 ENHRY and CDR2 SYGVKD. CDR3 amino acids: CAISVARNTEAFF. The CDR3 region has the DNA TGTGCCATCAGTGTGGCCAGGAACACTGAAGCTTTCTTT.

This clonotype was seen only a few times. The chain recombines TRBV5-6 with TRBJ1-4, with D possibly TRBD1 on 6 matching bases. Trimming took off 4 bases at V and 7 bases at J, with 14 bases between the two ends. CDR1 is SGHDT and CDR2 is YYEEEE in the germline V gene. This CDR3 comprises 14 residues. CDR3 in amino acids: CASSRGWDTEKLFF. The CDR3 region has the DNA TGTGCCAGCAGCAGGGGCTGGGACACTGAAAAACTGTTTTTT.

The genes are TRBV18 and TRBJ1-2; maybe TRBD1 (5 bases). Germline V CDR1 and CDR2: KGHSH, LQKENI. This CDR3 is 13 amino acids long. V dropped 3 bases and J dropped 5 bases, with 10 bases sitting between them. The DNA of the CDR3 is TGTGCCAGCTCACCGGGCAGGGAGTATGGCTACACCTTC. Its translation: CASSPGREYGYTF.

This clonotype showed up many times. V is TRBV24-1 and J is TRBJ1-5, with TRBD1 identical over 9 bases. V lost 4 bases and J lost 5; bases outside the gene matches: 5. The CDR3 contains 15 residues. The germline V gene encodes CDR1 KGHDR and CDR2 SFDVKD. The CDR3 loop reads CATSDPGTGHQPQHF. CDR3 nucleotides: TGTGCCACCAGTGACCCGGGGACAGGGCATCAGCCCCAGCATTTT.

The chain links TRBV20-1 to TRBJ2-7; possibly TRBD1 for D (5 bases). The better agreement between TRBJ2-5 and the DNA end casts doubt on the J call. The CDR3 totals 12 residues. Germline assignment: CDR1 DFQATT and CDR2 SNEGSKA (reference sequence). CDR3 residues: CSAPSRQGTQYF. The DNA for the CDR3 is TGCAGTGCTCCCTCTAGGCAGGGGACCCAGTACTTC.

This clonotype appeared a few times. This chain uses TRBV7-2 with TRBJ2-1; TRBD2 matches 15 bases. The J call may be incorrect, as the DNA end agrees better with TRBJ2-7. Germline-derived CDR1 and CDR2 are SGHTA and FQGNSA. The CDR3 totals 20 residues. The CDR3 sequence is CASSLPRGTSGGTSYNEQYF. The CDR3 nucleotides read TGTGCCAGCAGCTTACCGCGCGGGACTAGCGGGGGGACCTCCTACAATGAGCAGTACTTC.

This clonotype has only a few counts. A single base separates this from a much larger clone, so it may be a read error. The V and J genes are TRBV7-9 and TRBJ2-1; 9 nucleotides align to TRBD1. V was pared by 5 bases and J by 7 bases, with 6 bases of the junction left unmatched. Germline loops: CDR1 SEHNR, CDR2 FQNEAQ (reference sequence). The CDR3 spans 14 residues. CDR3 sequence: CASSKKGTGNEQFF. The CDR3 region has the DNA TGTGCCAGCAGCAAGAAAGGGACAGGGAATGAGCAGTTCTTC.

In its sample, this clonotype was seen many times. The rearrangement links TRBV10-3 to TRBJ2-3, with 7 nucleotides matching TRBD1. The V and J ends lost 4 bases and 4 bases, in that order; junction bases with no gene match: 8. The germline V gene has CDR1 ENHRY and CDR2 SYGVKD. The CDR3 consists of 15 residues. The CDR3 DNA is TGTGCCATCAGTGGCCCCTCCCAGGGGGCAGATACGCAGTATTTT. It codes for CAISGPSQGADTQYF.